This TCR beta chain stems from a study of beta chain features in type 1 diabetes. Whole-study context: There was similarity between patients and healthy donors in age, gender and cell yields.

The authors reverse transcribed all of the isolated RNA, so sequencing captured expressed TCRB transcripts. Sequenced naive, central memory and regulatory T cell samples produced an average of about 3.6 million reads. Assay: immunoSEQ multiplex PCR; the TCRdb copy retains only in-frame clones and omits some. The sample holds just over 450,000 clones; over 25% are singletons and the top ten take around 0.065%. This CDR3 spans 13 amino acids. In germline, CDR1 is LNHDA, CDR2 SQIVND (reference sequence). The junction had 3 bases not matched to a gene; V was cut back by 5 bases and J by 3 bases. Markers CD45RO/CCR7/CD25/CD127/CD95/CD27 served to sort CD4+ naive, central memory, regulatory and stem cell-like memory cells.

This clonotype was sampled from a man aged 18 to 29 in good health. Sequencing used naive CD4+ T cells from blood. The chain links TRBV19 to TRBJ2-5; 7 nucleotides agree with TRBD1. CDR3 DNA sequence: TGTGCCAGTAGTTTCGACAGGGAAGAGACCCAGTACTTC. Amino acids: CASSFDREETQYF.